The 27 T cell receptor beta chains below were found in one sample sequenced in a study of T cells in localized non-small cell lung cancer. The protocol was immunoSEQ multiplex PCR, while the TCRdb copy is restricted to in-frame clones and leaves out a portion. This table has roughly 89,000 clones, approximately 91% appearing once. Specimen: PBMCs, collected before any cancer treatment. The receptors stem from a woman between 35 and 70 years old with stage II squamous cell lung carcinoma.

Note on this clone: One end of the junction varies from germline; a read error may be responsible. The chain recombines TRBV6-1 with TRBJ2-7; TRBD1 aligns across 9 bases. CDR3 length: 9 amino acids. From germline, CDR1 is MNHNS and CDR2 SASEGT. The CDR3 loop is CASRTGEGF. The CDR3 DNA reads TGTGCCAGCCGGACAGGGGAGGGCTTC.

The V gene is TRBV9, the J gene TRBJ1-1; possible D gene TRBD1, 5 bases. Trimming took 0 bases from V and 5 from J, leaving 14 bases between them. The CDR3 runs to 15 residues. Germline-derived CDR1 and CDR2 are SGDLS and YYNGEE. The DNA of the CDR3 is TGTGCCAGCAGCGTAGGGGGAGGGGAGGGAACTGAAGCTTTCTTT. Translated: CASSVGGGEGTEAFF.

This chain links TRBV27 with TRBJ1-2; D gene uncertain. The CDR3 is 15 amino acids. V was pared by 5 bases and J by 1 base, with 14 bases between. The germline V gene has CDR1 MNHEY and CDR2 SMNVEV (reference sequence). CDR3 in DNA: TGTGCCAGCAGTCGGACGGCCAGCTATAACTATGGCTACACCTTC. It is translated as CASSRTASYNYGYTF.

The genes are TRBV6-1 and TRBJ2-3; D ambiguous. Germline-derived CDR1 and CDR2 are MNHNS and SASEGT. The germline V and J ends were trimmed by 6 bases and 2 bases, with 6 bases remaining between them. This CDR3 has 12 amino acids. The CDR3 is CASRDFTDTQYF. CDR3 bases: TGTGCCAGCAGAGACTTCACAGATACGCAGTATTTT.

V gene TRBV2 combines with J gene TRBJ2-3; D is tentatively TRBD1 or TRBD2 (5 bases each). Looked up from germline, CDR1 is SNHLY and CDR2 is FYNNEI. The length of the CDR3 is 14 residues. The germline V and J ends were trimmed by 7 bases and 2 bases, with 13 bases remaining between them. The CDR3 sequence: CASTAGTNTDTQYF. The CDR3 DNA is TGTGCCAGCACCGCCGGGACCAACACAGATACGCAGTATTTT.

The V and J genes are TRBV11-3 and TRBJ1-2, with 9 bases fitting TRBD1. There are 16 residues in the CDR3. Unmatched junction bases numbered 11, after V lost 5 bases and J lost 4 bases. Germline values: CDR1 SGHNT, CDR2 YENEEA. CDR3: CASSTGTGSTAYGYTF. As DNA, the CDR3 is TGTGCCAGCAGCACCGGGACAGGGTCGACCGCCTATGGCTACACCTTC. The full variable domain, in which reference TRBV11-3 and TRBJ1-2 provide the parts outside the CDR3, is EAGVVQSPRYKIIEKKQPVAFWCNPISGHNTLYWYLQNLGQGPELLIRYENEEAVDDSQLPKDRFSAERLKGVDSTLKIQPAELGDSAVYLCASSTGTGSTAYGYTFGSGTRLTVV.

V and J are TRBV6-1 and TRBJ1-1; no clear D. V dropped 3 bases and J dropped 2 bases, with 7 bases sitting between them. The CDR3 has 13 amino acids. Germline loops: CDR1 MNHNS, CDR2 SASEGT. For the CDR3, the DNA is TGTGCCAGCAGTGATTTGGACAACACTGAAGCTTTCTTT. This codes for CASSDLDNTEAFF.

With regard to this clone: This sample also contains other DNA sequences that code for the same CDR3. The V and J genes are TRBV7-9 and TRBJ2-1; D is ambiguous. Trimming removed 5 bases at V and 8 bases at J, with 13 bases between. This CDR3 comprises 13 residues. From germline, CDR1 is SEHNR and CDR2 FQNEAQ (reference sequence). This CDR3 is CASSLLARDEQFF. CDR3 DNA: TGTGCCAGCAGCCTTCTGGCTAGGGATGAGCAGTTCTTC.

This clone occurred a few times. The chain carries TRBV5-1 and TRBJ2-7; perhaps D is TRBD1 or TRBD2 (6 bases each). Germline V gene sequence: CDR1 SGHRS, CDR2 YFSETQ. V dropped 4 bases and J dropped 7 bases, with 30 bases sitting between them. The length of the CDR3 is 18 residues. The CDR3 nucleotides read TGCGCCAGCAGCCCCCTCAATTGGAGGGACACTTTAAATCAGGAGCAGTACTTC. Translation: CASSPLNWRDTLNQEQYF.

The genes are TRBV7-9 and TRBJ1-2, with 7 bases fitting TRBD1. Germline CDR1 reads SEHNR; CDR2 reads FQNEAQ (reference sequence). The ends lost 5 bases at V and 6 bases at J; junction bases unmatched: 9. This CDR3 spans 14 amino acids. The CDR3 sequence is CASSPTGTDHGYTF. CDR3 bases: TGTGCCAGCAGCCCGACTGGGACAGATCATGGCTACACCTTC.

V gene TRBV30 combines with J gene TRBJ1-2; D possibly corresponds to TRBD1 (6 bases). Germline-derived CDR1 and CDR2 are GTSNPN and SVGIG (reference sequence). The CDR3 extends over 10 amino acids. Trimming cost V 7 bases and J 4 bases, with 7 bases left between them. The CDR3 loop reads CASDSYGYTF. CDR3 DNA: TGTGCCTCGGACAGCTATGGCTACACCTTC. Supplemented by reference TRBV30 and TRBJ1-2, the full variable domain reads SQTIHQWPATLVQPVGSPLSLECTVEGTSNPNLYWYRQAAGRGLQLLFYSVGIGQISSEVPQNLSASRPQDRQFILSSKKLLLSDSGFYLCASDSYGYTFGSGTRLTVV.

This chain uses TRBV5-1 with TRBJ1-2, with D perhaps matching TRBD1 (5 bases). The ends were cut back, 0 bases at V and 4 bases at J, with 13 bases in the middle. The CDR3 is made up of 15 amino acids. Germline loops: CDR1 SGHRS, CDR2 YFSETQ. The DNA for the CDR3 is TGCGCCAGCAGCTTGGAAGGGACCCTACCCTATGGCTACACCTTC. This translates into CASSLEGTLPYGYTF.

The chain combines TRBV30 with TRBJ1-1; a weak D match, TRBD1 (6 bases). The CDR3 totals 14 residues. Germline loops: CDR1 GTSNPN, CDR2 SVGIG (reference sequence). V lost 2 bases to trimming and J lost 4 bases, with 14 bases between them. The CDR3 loop is CAWSLNAGATEAFF. The DNA for the CDR3 is TGTGCCTGGAGTTTGAATGCAGGGGCCACTGAAGCTTTCTTT.

The genes are TRBV6-5 and TRBJ1-6; possibly TRBD1 for D (5 bases). The germline gives CDR1 MNHEY, CDR2 SVGAGI. The CDR3 spans 13 residues. Deletions cut 6 bases from V and 9 bases from J, with 12 bases between. Written as DNA, the CDR3 is TGTGCCAGCAGGGCCCCAGGGAGTTCACCCCTCCACTTT. Translation: CASRAPGSSPLHF.

This sequence joins TRBV28 and TRBJ1-5; no clear D. Germline CDR1 MDHEN, CDR2 SYDVKM. The ends were cut back, 7 bases at V and 6 bases at J, with 13 bases in the middle. The CDR3 spans 13 residues. CDR3: CASTSSLIQPQHF. In DNA, the CDR3 is TGTGCCAGCACCTCCTCCCTTATTCAGCCCCAGCATTTT.

The chain employs TRBV6-1 and TRBJ2-3, with 8 bases that match TRBD1. Germline CDR1 MNHNS, CDR2 SASEGT. This CDR3 is built from 15 residues. Trimming at V came to 4 bases and at J to 1 base, leaving 4 bases not matched to a gene. The DNA for the CDR3 is TGTGCCAGCAGTGTGGACAGGGCCGGCACAGATACGCAGTATTTT. Translated: CASSVDRAGTDTQYF.

The chain carries TRBV11-2 and TRBJ1-6; the D gene is possibly TRBD1 (6 bases). This CDR3 is 18 amino acids long. Trimming shortened V by 5 bases and J by 7 bases, and 24 bases separated the two germline ends. CDR1 and CDR2 (germline): SGHAT, FQNNGV. CDR3 in amino acids: CASSPLMGPGGGNSPLHF. CDR3 nucleotide sequence: TGTGCCAGCAGCCCACTCATGGGGCCCGGGGGCGGGAATTCACCCCTCCACTTT.

The chain carries TRBV6-1 and TRBJ2-1; 8 bases are a match to TRBD2. CDR1 is MNHNS, CDR2 SASEGT, per germline. J lost 7 bases, V lost 5 bases, and 1 base had no gene match. The CDR3 has 12 amino acids. CDR3 amino acids: CASSRLANEQFF. CDR3 nucleotides: TGTGCCAGCAGTCGACTAGCGAATGAGCAGTTCTTC.

This rearrangement joins TRBV10-3 to TRBJ2-7, with 7 nucleotides matching TRBD2. Germline V CDR1 and CDR2: ENHRY, SYGVKD. V was pared by 10 bases and J by 0 bases, with 9 bases of the junction left unmatched. CDR3 length: 14 amino acids. The CDR3 coding sequence is TGTGCCACAACGGGGACTATAAGCTCCTACGAGCAGTACTTC. This sequence encodes CATTGTISSYEQYF.

This clone came up once. V usage is TRBV6-6 and J usage is TRBJ1-2, with D possibly matching TRBD1 (6 bases). Per the germline V gene, CDR1 is MNHNY and CDR2 is SVGAGI (reference sequence). The germline V and J ends were trimmed by 4 bases and 4 bases, with 13 bases remaining between them. The length of the CDR3 is 14 residues. CDR3 nucleotides: TGTGCCAGCAGTTTACAGGGAGGGAGCTATGGCTACACCTTC. Translation: CASSLQGGSYGYTF.

The genes are TRBV19 and TRBJ2-3; 12 bases align to TRBD1. CDR1 and CDR2 from the germline V gene are LNHDA and SQIVND (reference sequence). The CDR3 extends over 16 amino acids. Trimming cost V 5 bases and J 7 bases; bases outside gene matches: 10. The DNA for the CDR3 is TGTGCCAGTAGTGCCTCAACGGGACAGGGGGCTAATACGCAGTATTTT. As protein: CASSASTGQGANTQYF. The full variable domain, in which reference TRBV19 and TRBJ2-3 provide the parts outside the CDR3, is DGGITQSPKYLFRKEGQNVTLSCEQNLNHDAMYWYRQDPGQGLRLIYYSQIVNDFQKGDIAEGYSVSREKKESFPLTVTSAQKNPTAFYLCASSASTGQGANTQYFGPGTRLTVL.

The chain has TRBV23-1 and TRBJ2-7; 8 bases fit TRBD1. TRBV23-1 is reported as an ORF; its role is uncertain. The trim removed 6 bases at V and 6 bases at J, leaving 19 bases unmatched. The CDR3 extends over 17 amino acids. Here the CDR3 reads CASSPTPSDRESREQYF. The CDR3, as DNA: TGCGCCAGCAGCCCCACTCCATCGGACAGGGAAAGCCGCGAGCAGTACTTC.

This clone was detected only once. CDR3 protein: CASMGTDQPQHF. DNA of the CDR3: TGTGCCAGCATGGGAACAGATCAGCCCCAGCATTTT. The rearrangement links TRBV2 to TRBJ1-5; no reliable D call. Germline V gives CDR1 SNHLY, CDR2 FYNNEI. The V and J ends lost 7 bases and 5 bases respectively, with 9 bases between them. There are 12 residues in the CDR3.

The CDR3 DNA follows: TGTGCCAGCAGCGAAGCTAGTGAGGGTTACTATGGCTACACCTTC. It yields the protein CASSEASEGYYGYTF. V is TRBV7-9 and J is TRBJ1-2; D gene uncertain. The CDR3 covers 15 residues. The germline gives CDR1 SEHNR, CDR2 FQNEAQ (reference sequence). The ends were cut back, 5 bases at V and 3 bases at J, with 16 bases in the middle.

The V gene is TRBV2, the J gene TRBJ2-5; 9 bases line up with TRBD1. Germline CDR1 reads SNHLY; CDR2 reads FYNNEI. The junction had 3 bases not matched to a gene; V was cut back by 2 bases and J by 5 bases. The CDR3 runs 14 residues. CDR3 sequence reads: CASSESQGAETQYF. The CDR3, as DNA: TGTGCCAGCAGTGAATCACAGGGGGCGGAGACCCAGTACTTC.

The chain recombines TRBV10-3 with TRBJ1-2, with D unresolved. Germline loops: CDR1 ENHRY, CDR2 SYGVKD. The CDR3 extends over 15 amino acids. Trimming stripped 0 bases from V and 3 bases from J, with 11 bases between. CDR3: CAISESLAGDYGYTF. The CDR3 nucleotides read TGTGCCATCAGTGAGTCGCTCGCCGGAGACTATGGCTACACCTTC.

The rearrangement joins TRBV27 to TRBJ1-2, with TRBD1 as a possible D gene (6 bases). V was pared by 3 bases and J by 7 bases, with 21 bases between. Per the germline V gene, CDR1 is MNHEY and CDR2 is SMNVEV (reference sequence). The CDR3 is 16 residues long. CDR3 DNA: TGTGCCAGCAGTTTCGGGGGCAGGTTCGAGCTAACTGGCTACACCTTC. Translated, it gives CASSFGGRFELTGYTF.